Listed below are T cell receptor beta chains from one sample, sequenced in a study of CD8 T cells in ankylosing spondylitis. TCRdb redid the calling of the 5' RACE reads with MiXCR, one entry per CDR3 protein. The table records under 400,000 distinct CDR3 sequences, 9.5% to 13% of them present only once. Source material: blood, either unsorted or a sorted T cell fraction (not recorded which). The receptor source for this set is a female donor with ankylosing spondylitis or in good health (not recorded which). Each CDR3 is given with its conserved first and last residue. A D gene is named only where the DNA matches it firmly. The listing skips clone size in some rows; elsewhere it reads once, few, many or a size class.

D | length | size | J | V | CDR3 | DNA
. | 13 | many | TRBJ2-1 | TRBV5-1 | CASSPAGNNEQFF | TGCGCCAGCAGCCCGGCGGGGAACAATGAGCAGTTCTTC
TRBD2 | 15 | many | TRBJ2-1 | TRBV20-1 | CSASLSGPSSNEQFF | TGCAGTGCTAGCCTTAGCGGGCCCTCCTCCAATGAGCAGTTCTTC
TRBD2 | 14 | . | TRBJ2-1 | TRBV2 | CASSLLAGEGEQFF | TGTGCCAGCAGTCTACTAGCGGGAGAGGGTGAGCAGTTCTTC
. | 15 | few | TRBJ2-3 | TRBV28 | CASSLGRAGADTQYF | TGTGCCAGCAGTTTAGGACGCGCGGGGGCCGATACGCAGTATTTT
TRBD1 | 13 | few | TRBJ1-2 | TRBV28 | CASRTGGDYGYTF | TGTGCCAGCAGGACAGGGGGGGACTATGGCTACACCTTC
TRBD1 | 16 | . | TRBJ1-4 | TRBV7-2 | CASSLGTGGGGEKLFF | TGTGCCAGCAGCCTCGGGACAGGGGGCGGTGGTGAAAAACTGTTTTTT
TRBD2 | 16 | many | TRBJ2-1 | TRBV20-1 | CSASEGTSGRANEQFF | TGCAGTGCTAGTGAAGGGACTAGCGGGAGGGCCAATGAGCAGTTCTTC
. | 14 | . | TRBJ1-4 | TRBV19 | CASSVDRWGEKLFF | TGTGCCAGTAGTGTCGACAGGTGGGGCGAAAAACTGTTTTTT
. | 12 | many | TRBJ2-5 | TRBV7-8 | CASSSKQETQYF | TGTGCCAGCAGCTCAAAACAAGAGACCCAGTACTTC
. | 15 | few | TRBJ1-3 | TRBV14 | CASSQDRGRSATIYF | TGTGCCAGCAGCCAAGACAGGGGACGGTCCGCCACCATATATTTT